These 25 T cell receptor beta chains originate from one sample sequenced in a study of shared T cell receptors in the human thymus. The data were produced by immunoSEQ multiplex PCR, yet TCRdb's version contains in-frame clones alone and is incomplete. The table shows 700,000 to 750,000 clones, with approximately 85% occurring only once. These records were also assigned to another study, of human thymus T cells.

The material sequenced was thymocytes. The receptors come from a girl less than two years old with a congenital heart defect.

The chain combines TRBV12-5 with TRBJ1-2; no reliable D call. V lost 5 bases, J lost 5 bases, and 24 bases lay in between. CDR1 is LGHNT, CDR2 FRNRAP, per germline. This CDR3 region has 17 residues. The CDR3 spells CASGLSDPGLVRYGYTF. The DNA for the CDR3 is TGTGCTAGTGGTCTAAGCGACCCCGGACTGGTTAGATATGGCTACACCTTC. Full variable domain (remainder filled in from reference TRBV12-5 and TRBJ1-2): DARVTQTPRHKVTEMGQEVTMRCQPILGHNTVFWYRQTMMQGLELLAYFRNRAPLDDSGMPKDRFSAEMPDATLATLKIQPSEPRDSAVYFCASGLSDPGLVRYGYTFGSGTRLTVV.

The chain recombines TRBV7-2 with TRBJ1-4; 9 nucleotides align to TRBD1. The CDR3 loop spans 18 amino acids. Germline loops: CDR1 SGHTA, CDR2 FQGNSA. V was clipped by 6 bases and J by 1 base; unmatched bases: 12. CDR3 sequence: CASRHGGTGCRTNEKLFF. The CDR3 DNA reads TGTGCCAGCAGACACGGGGGGACAGGGTGTAGAACTAATGAAAAACTGTTTTTT.

The chain is built from TRBV4-1 and TRBJ2-7; D is perhaps TRBD1 (5 bases). Trimming took off 6 bases at V and 2 bases at J, with 17 bases between the two ends. The CDR3 totals 15 residues. The germline V gene has CDR1 MGHRA and CDR2 YSYEKL. The CDR3 DNA reads TGCGCCAGCAGTTCCGGACCCCAGGGAACCTACGAGCAGTACTTC. This encodes CASSSGPQGTYEQYF.

The chain couples TRBV5-7 to TRBJ2-7, with D possibly being TRBD1 (6 bases). TRBV5-7 is an ORF, and what it does is uncertain. The V end was cut by 4 bases, the J end by 1 base, with 9 bases between. CDR3 length: 13 amino acids. The CDR3 protein is CASSLQGSYEQYF. The DNA of the CDR3 is TGTGCCAGCAGCCTACAGGGATCCTACGAGCAGTACTTC.

The chain recombines TRBV29-1 with TRBJ2-1, with 7 bases identical to TRBD1. This CDR3 has 13 amino acids. Germline V CDR1 and CDR2: SQVTM, ANQGSEA. V dropped 7 bases and J dropped 5; count of bases not matched to a gene: 8. CDR3 sequence (DNA): TGCAGCGCCTACGGGACAGTAGACAATGAGCAGTTCTTC. Translation: CSAYGTVDNEQFF.

This chain joins TRBV4-3 and TRBJ1-3; D might be TRBD1 (5 bases). The CDR3 consists of 20 residues. Trimming removed 1 base at V and 2 bases at J, with 24 bases between. Germline-derived CDR1 and CDR2 are LGHNA and YSLEER. Here the CDR3 DNA reads TGCGCCAGCAGCCAAGGACGACACAACACCAGGGTTTGGACTGGAAACACCATATATTTT. Translated, it gives CASSQGRHNTRVWTGNTIYF.

This sequence joins TRBV12-5 and TRBJ2-2; 8 bases line up with TRBD2. The CDR3 runs 18 residues. Unmatched junction bases numbered 7, after V lost 1 base and J lost 0 bases. Germline-derived CDR1 and CDR2 are LGHNT and FRNRAP. This chain's CDR3 is CASGLGDPGLANTGELFF. The CDR3 coding sequence is TGTGCTAGTGGTTTGGGGGATCCGGGACTAGCGAACACCGGGGAGCTGTTTTTT.

This clone was seen a single time. V gene TRBV14 combines with J gene TRBJ1-1; D possibly corresponds to TRBD1 (6 bases). The V end was cut by 0 bases, the J end by 0 bases, with 17 bases between. The CDR3 is 18 residues long. Germline loops: CDR1 SGHDN, CDR2 FVKESK. Here the CDR3 reads CASSQDRGLDRMNTEAFF. The DNA for the CDR3 is TGTGCCAGCAGCCAAGATAGGGGGTTAGACAGGATGAACACTGAAGCTTTCTTT.

The genes are TRBV15 and TRBJ1-1, with TRBD1 identical over 10 bases. The CDR3 consists of 14 residues. Per germline, CDR1 LNHNV and CDR2 YYDKDF (reference sequence). The J segment lost 3 bases and the V segment lost 5 bases, leaving 3 bases of the junction unmatched. Here the CDR3 reads CATSGDRGHTEAFF. CDR3 in DNA: TGTGCCACCAGCGGCGACAGGGGGCACACTGAAGCTTTCTTT.

This CDR3 is CASSQEVMRASNYGYTF. The CDR3 nucleotides are TGCGCCAGCAGCCAAGAGGTAATGAGAGCTTCTAACTATGGCTACACCTTC. The gene calls are TRBV4-3 and TRBJ1-2, with unresolved D. CDR1 is LGHNA, CDR2 YSLEER, per germline. Trimming took 0 bases from V and 0 from J, leaving 14 bases between them. This CDR3 is built from 17 residues.

The V gene is TRBV5-1, the J gene TRBJ2-1, with 7 bases identical to TRBD1. Germline V gene sequence: CDR1 SGHRS, CDR2 YFSETQ. CDR3 size: 20 residues. V trimming: 1 base; J trimming: 1 base; junction bases outside the gene matches: 17. The CDR3 loop reads CASSLREYPPADRSYNEQFF. For the CDR3, the DNA is TGCGCCAGCAGCTTGAGAGAATATCCGCCCGCGGACAGGTCCTACAATGAGCAGTTCTTC.

CDR3 in amino acids: CASSLRHVVGGLYYNEQFF. The CDR3 DNA is TGCGCCAGCAGCCTCCGGCACGTGGTAGGGGGCCTTTACTACAATGAGCAGTTCTTC. This chain uses TRBV5-1 with TRBJ2-1, with TRBD1 identical over 7 bases. Germline V gene data show CDR1 as SGHRS and CDR2 as YFSETQ. This CDR3 contains 19 residues. V was pared by 4 bases and J by 3 bases, with 19 bases of the junction left unmatched.

This sequence joins TRBV5-4 and TRBJ1-2; unclear D gene. The CDR3 consists of 13 residues. Germline V CDR1 and CDR2: SGHNT, YYREEE (reference sequence). Trimming took 1 base from V and 13 from J, leaving 17 bases between them. This CDR3 is CASSLIEGEEGTF. The CDR3 DNA reads as TGTGCCAGCAGCTTGATTGAGGGCGAAGAAGGCACCTTC. The full variable domain, completed using reference TRBV5-4 and TRBJ1-2, is ETGVTQSPTHLIKTRGQQVTLRCSSQSGHNTVSWYQQALGQGPQFIFQYYREEENGRGNFPPRFSGLQFPNYSSELNVNALELDDSALYLCASSLIEGEEGTFGSGTRLTVV.

The V and J genes are TRBV5-6 and TRBJ1-1; TRBD1 aligns across 7 bases. Germline V lookup: CDR1 SGHDT, CDR2 YYEEEE. Trimming took 2 bases from V and 7 from J; bases not matched to a gene: 8. The CDR3 totals 14 residues. The CDR3 DNA reads as TGTGCCAGCAGCTTTGAACAGGGGAGGAGTGAAGCTTTCTTT. Translation gives CASSFEQGRSEAFF.

The J gene is TRBJ2-3, the V gene TRBV6-6, with D unresolved. The CDR3 length is 14 residues. The V end was cut by 5 bases, the J end by 2 bases, with 11 bases between. Looked up from germline, CDR1 is MNHNY and CDR2 is SVGAGI (reference sequence). CDR3 protein: CASSQTENTDTQYF. CDR3 bases: TGTGCCAGCAGTCAGACGGAGAACACAGATACGCAGTATTTT.

The chain recombines TRBV6-6 with TRBJ1-3; tentatively, D is TRBD1 (5 bases). Germline V CDR1 and CDR2: MNHNY, SVGAGI (reference sequence). V was shortened by 6 bases and J by 0 bases, with 12 bases between the two germline ends. This CDR3 has 15 residues. The CDR3 loop is CASSQLTGSGNTIYF. Here the CDR3 DNA reads TGTGCCAGCAGCCAATTAACAGGCTCTGGAAACACCATATATTTT.

The chain has TRBV5-8 and TRBJ2-7, with D perhaps matching TRBD2 (5 bases). This CDR3 has 10 amino acids. The germline gives CDR1 SGHTS, CDR2 YDEGEE. V was cut by 10 bases and J by 6 bases, with 11 bases left in between. The CDR3 sequence is CAPNEGEQYF. The CDR3 nucleotides read TGTGCCCCGAACGAGGGCGAGCAGTACTTC.

The V and J genes are TRBV6-8 and TRBJ2-1; TRBD1 matches at 12 bases. Germline V lookup: CDR1 MNHGY, CDR2 SAAAGT. J lost 4 bases, V lost 5 bases, and 6 bases had no gene match. CDR3 size: 16 residues. The chain's CDR3 is CASSGGTGGQYNEQFF. The CDR3 coding sequence is TGTGCCAGCAGTGGGGGGACAGGGGGCCAGTACAATGAGCAGTTCTTC.

The chain combines TRBV5-6 with TRBJ2-2, with D tentatively TRBD2 (5 bases). This CDR3 region has 15 residues. Germline V gene data show CDR1 as SGHDT and CDR2 as YYEEEE. Trimming cost V 1 base and J 8 bases, with 15 bases left between them. CDR3 residues: CASSLIRGSLGELFF. As DNA, the CDR3 is TGTGCCAGCAGCTTGATTCGAGGGTCTCTGGGGGAGCTGTTTTTT. The full variable domain, in which reference TRBV5-6 and TRBJ2-2 provide the parts outside the CDR3, is DAGVTQSPTHLIKTRGQQVTLRCSPKSGHDTVSWYQQALGQGPQFIFQYYEEEERQRGNFPDRFSGHQFPNYSSELNVNALLLGDSALYLCASSLIRGSLGELFFGEGSRLTVL.

This clone occurred a few times. CDR3 sequence reads: CASSPKQVPTDTQYF. The CDR3 region has the DNA TGTGCCAGCAGCCCAAAGCAGGTGCCCACAGATACGCAGTATTTT. The chain joins TRBV7-2 to TRBJ2-3; D gene ambiguous. Trimming cost V 5 bases and J 2 bases, with 14 bases left between them. This CDR3 contains 15 residues. Germline CDR1 and CDR2: SGHTA and FQGNSA.

CDR3 DNA: TGTGCCAGCAGTCCCCTACTAGCGGGGGGGCGGGAGCAGTACTTC. Encoded protein: CASSPLLAGGREQYF. The V gene is TRBV27, the J gene TRBJ2-7; 13 bases map to TRBD2. CDR1 is MNHEY and CDR2 is SMNVEV in the germline V gene (reference sequence). CDR3 length: 15 residues. V was clipped by 5 bases and J by 7 bases; unmatched bases: 8.

The V call is TRBV11-2, the J call TRBJ1-2; D perhaps matches TRBD1 (6 bases). Trimming removed 2 bases from V and 4 bases from J, with 8 bases in between. The V gene's germline CDR1 is SGHAT and CDR2 FQNNGV. The CDR3 totals 13 residues. In nucleotides, the CDR3 is TGTGCCAGCAGCTTAACAGGGAGCTATGGCTACACCTTC. Translating it yields CASSLTGSYGYTF.

The V and J genes are TRBV4-3 and TRBJ2-3; D is unresolved. The length of the CDR3 is 18 residues. Trimming took 3 bases from V and 0 from J, leaving 19 bases between them. Germline CDR1 and CDR2: LGHNA and YSLEER. CDR3 nucleotides: TGCGCCAGCAGCCATGGCCTTACCGGGTCGTCTAGCACAGATACGCAGTATTTT. Amino acid sequence: CASSHGLTGSSSTDTQYF.

The chain joins TRBV2 to TRBJ1-5; TRBD1 matches 12 bases. The CDR3 length is 18 residues. The J segment lost 0 bases and the V segment lost 3 bases, leaving 6 bases of the junction unmatched. Germline V gene sequence: CDR1 SNHLY, CDR2 FYNNEI. The CDR3 sequence is CASSDPGTGGASNQPQHF. In DNA, the CDR3 is TGTGCCAGCAGTGATCCGGGGACAGGGGGCGCTAGCAATCAGCCCCAGCATTTT.

This rearrangement joins TRBV5-1 to TRBJ2-7; D uncertain. This CDR3 is built from 11 residues. V dropped 1 base and J dropped 8 bases, with 7 bases sitting between them. Germline V CDR1 and CDR2: SGHRS, YFSETQ. The CDR3 reads CASSLRLKQYF. In DNA, the CDR3 is TGCGCCAGCAGCTTGAGACTGAAGCAGTACTTC.